This entry concerns a single T cell receptor beta chain. Germline trimming cut 3 bases from V and 4 bases from J; bases unmatched to any gene: 2. The CDR3 runs to 13 residues. Germline values: CDR1 GTSNPN, CDR2 SVGIG (reference sequence). The data are from a study of control samples from healthy donors and cancer patients. Method: immunoSEQ multiplex PCR; TCRdb's copy keeps in-frame clones and lacks some. The data show 95,000 to 100,000 clones, approximately 90% seen once. The origin of this receptor is a man aged 25 to 40 in good health. The chain carries TRBV30 and TRBJ2-2, with 7 positions matching TRBD1. Source material: blood. The CDR3 region is CAWRAGGTGELFF. CDR3 nucleotides: TGTGCCTGGAGGGCAGGGGGCACCGGGGAGCTGTTTTTT.